This T cell receptor (beta chain) was recorded in a study of blood T cell repertoires in COVID-19 (TCRdb year 2020). Some background on the complete study: Samples covering the acute and convalescent phases of COVID-19 were provided by collaborators in the United States, Italy and Spain. Deeply sampled blood TCRbeta repertoires from subjects exposed to, actively infected with, or recovered from COVID-19 were included in the dataset. Samples came from the ongoing ImmuneRACE study (first 160 participants) plus 1,254 subjects from 6 global collaborators. A de-identified subject ID, COVID-19 status, age in years and sex were almost always included in the sample metadata. Where available, HLA class I and class II types were obtained from metadata supplied by the sample provider rather than from assay-based typing. The material from the prospective study consisted of cDNA or gDNA derived from T cells, B-cell-depleted T cells, or PBMCs. The repertoires were released in a freely available public database intended as a resource for research on the immune response to SARS-CoV-2. Summary of the overall study and its limitations: The quantity of clinical and demographic metadata differed by source and by participant and was supplied without curation.

Each collaborating institution followed its own protocols to collect whole blood in K2EDTA tubes. For TCRbeta analysis, collaborators shipped samples in one of three forms: frozen whole blood, isolated PBMCs, or DNA extracted from either of those sample types. The immunoSEQ Assay, a bias-controlled multiplex PCR, was used to amplify TCRbeta CDR3 regions from genomic DNA. Per the source publication's procedure: The number of nucleated cells in each sample was estimated by amplification of reference gene primers within the assay. To quantify the absolute abundance of each unique TCRbeta CDR3 rearrangement, sequence reads were collapsed and filtered. For each sample, productive Simpson clonality was calculated as the square root of Simpson's diversity index across productive rearrangements. TCRdb limited this immuneACCESS table to in-frame rearrangements with V and J called. A share of clones is missing; checked studies link under half to unresolved V genes, and the rest is unexplained. V and J calls and clone size are copied from that table; D and trimming were computed from the DNA. The sample table records 90,000 or so clones; around 72% of these occur just once. The ten largest clones capture 20% to 25% of the sample.

Details on this clone: Its antigen is not yet known. Compared with germline, one end of the junction differs, possibly owing to a read error.

CDR1 SGHTA and CDR2 FQGTGA are derived from the germline V gene. Inclusive of the bounding cysteine and phenylalanine, the CDR3 is 15 residues long. Here the CDR3 DNA is all that survives: 45 bases in frame from base 1. This TCR was sampled from a woman aged 55-70 years in a cohort sampled during active or convalescent COVID-19. The chain is made from TRBV7-3 and TRBJ2-2; TRBD2 agrees with 12 junctional bases. The sequencing sample was made of peripheral blood. At the DNA level, the sequence is TGTGCCAGCAGCCGGACTAGCGGGAACGCCGGGGAGCTGTTTTTT. Its protein is CASSRTSGNAGELFF.